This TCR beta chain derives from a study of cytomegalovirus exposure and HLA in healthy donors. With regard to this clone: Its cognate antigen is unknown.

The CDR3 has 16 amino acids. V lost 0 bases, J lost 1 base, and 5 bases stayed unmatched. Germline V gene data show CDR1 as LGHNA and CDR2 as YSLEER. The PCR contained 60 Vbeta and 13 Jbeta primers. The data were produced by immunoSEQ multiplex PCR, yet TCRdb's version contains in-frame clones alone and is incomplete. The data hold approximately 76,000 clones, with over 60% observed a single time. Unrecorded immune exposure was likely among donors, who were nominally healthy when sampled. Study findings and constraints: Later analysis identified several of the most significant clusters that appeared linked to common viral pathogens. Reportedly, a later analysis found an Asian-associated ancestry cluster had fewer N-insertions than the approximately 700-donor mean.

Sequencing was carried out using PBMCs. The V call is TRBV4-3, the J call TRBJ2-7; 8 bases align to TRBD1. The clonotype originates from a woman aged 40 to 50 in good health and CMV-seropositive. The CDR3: CASSQDRGTGSYEQYF. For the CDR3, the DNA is TGCGCCAGCAGCCAAGATAGAGGGACAGGTTCCTACGAGCAGTACTTC.